This TCR beta chain was documented in a study of metastatic and nonmetastatic thyroid tumors. The wider study: Peripheral blood and tumor or nodule samples from malignant and benign thyroid patients were compared.

In the original processing: CDR3 differences across clinicopathological groups were used to build a distant-metastasis classifier for papillary thyroid cancer. TCRdb re-clonotyped the PCR reads via MiXCR. The V and J calls reflect TCRdb's pipeline rather than the authors' work. Seen here are about 93,000 clones, approximately 12% observed once, and the top ten hold around 10%. This clone was recorded many times. The antigen remains unidentified. Overall study results and limits: In blood and tumor, TCR beta diversity was reportedly significantly higher in malignant thyroid tumors than in benign nodules.

Each patient went into thyroid surgery without having received any treatment. This TCR derives from a female donor with papillary thyroid cancer or a benign thyroid nodule (not recorded which). Some clones in this sample may be carry-over from other donors' samples. Sequenced sample: blood.

The CDR3 region has the DNA TGTGCCAGCAGCTTGGTACTAGCGGGACCGATCACCGGGGAGCTGTTTTTT. Residues: CASSLVLAGPITGELFF. V and J are TRBV5-6 and TRBJ2-2; 10 bases are shared with TRBD2. Unmatched junction bases numbered 6, after V lost 0 bases and J lost 4 bases. This CDR3 has 17 amino acids. Germline CDR1 reads SGHDT; CDR2 reads YYEEEE. Drawing the rest from reference TRBV5-6 and TRBJ2-2, the complete variable domain is DAGVTQSPTHLIKTRGQQVTLRCSPKSGHDTVSWYQQALGQGPQFIFQYYEEEERQRGNFPDRFSGHQFPNYSSELNVNALLLGDSALYLCASSLVLAGPITGELFFGEGSRLTVL.